The clone carrying this T cell receptor beta chain was observed a single time. Its specificity is not known. A junction end diverges from the germline sequence, so it may reflect a read error. The data derive from a study of Graves' ophthalmopathy and Graves' hyperthyroidism. Findings and limits, study-wide: The authors also found most expanded thyroid clonotypes above 0.001 frequency in blood. It was with approximately 70% sensitivity and about 72% specificity that the model predicted ophthalmopathy progression.

Amplification targeted the TCR beta CDR3 regions, with RNA transcripts as the source material. RT-PCR was first run with HTBI primers, then multiplex PCR in a second round. TCRdb fed the multiplex PCR reads into MiXCR, producing one record per CDR3 protein. The data contain some 250,000 distinct CDR3 sequences, around 50% of them singletons. The CDR3 is 16 residues long. Germline V CDR1 and CDR2: LNHDA, SQIVND (reference sequence). Exclusion applied to patients with other autoimmune diseases, uncontrolled infections, pregnancy or lactation. The diagnosis was founded upon clinical symptoms, serum thyroxine, TRAb, thyroid ultrasound and orbital computed tomography.

This chain joins TRBV19 and TRBJ1-4; D perhaps matches TRBD1 (5 bases). The receptor was derived from an adult man with Graves' ophthalmopathy. What was sequenced was peripheral blood. The CDR3 reads CTSSPWTTDGNEKLFF. CDR3 in DNA: TGTACCAGTAGTCCCTGGACAACGGACGGTAATGAAAAACTGTTTTTT.